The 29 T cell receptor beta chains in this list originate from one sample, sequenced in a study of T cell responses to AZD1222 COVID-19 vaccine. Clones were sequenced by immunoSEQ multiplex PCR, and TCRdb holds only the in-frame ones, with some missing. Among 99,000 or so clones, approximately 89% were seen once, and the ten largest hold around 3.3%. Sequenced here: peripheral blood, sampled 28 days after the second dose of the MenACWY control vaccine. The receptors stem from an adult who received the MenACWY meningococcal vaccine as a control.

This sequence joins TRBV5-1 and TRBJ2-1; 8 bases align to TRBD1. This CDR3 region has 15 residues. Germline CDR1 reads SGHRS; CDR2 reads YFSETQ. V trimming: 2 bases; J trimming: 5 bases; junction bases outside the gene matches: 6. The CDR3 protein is CASSFGQGLHNEQFF. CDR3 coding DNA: TGCGCCAGCAGCTTCGGACAGGGATTACACAATGAGCAGTTCTTC.

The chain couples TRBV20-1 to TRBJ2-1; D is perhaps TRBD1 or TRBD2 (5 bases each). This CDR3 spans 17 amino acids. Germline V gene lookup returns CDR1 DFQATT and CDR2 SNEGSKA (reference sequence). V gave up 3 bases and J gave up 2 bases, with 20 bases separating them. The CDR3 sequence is CSASGGASSRPYNEQFF. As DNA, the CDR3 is TGCAGTGCTAGTGGGGGTGCTAGCTCTAGGCCCTACAATGAGCAGTTCTTC.

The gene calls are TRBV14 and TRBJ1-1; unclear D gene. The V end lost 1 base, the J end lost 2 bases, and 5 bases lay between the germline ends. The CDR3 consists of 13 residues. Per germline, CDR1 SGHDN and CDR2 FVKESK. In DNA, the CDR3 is TGTGCCAGCAGCCAAGTTCTAAACACTGAAGCTTTCTTT. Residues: CASSQVLNTEAFF. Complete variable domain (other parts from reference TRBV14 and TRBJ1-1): EAGVTQFPSHSVIEKGQTVTLRCDPISGHDNLYWYRRVMGKEIKFLLHFVKESKQDESGMPNNRFLAERTGGTYSTLKVQPAELEDSGVYFCASSQVLNTEAFFGQGTRLTVV.

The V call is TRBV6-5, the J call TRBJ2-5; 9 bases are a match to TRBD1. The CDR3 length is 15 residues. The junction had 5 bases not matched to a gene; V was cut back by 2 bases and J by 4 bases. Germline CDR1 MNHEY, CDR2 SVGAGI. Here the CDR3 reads CASSYGGQGGETQYF. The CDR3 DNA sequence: TGTGCCAGCAGTTACGGGGGACAGGGTGGAGAGACCCAGTACTTC.

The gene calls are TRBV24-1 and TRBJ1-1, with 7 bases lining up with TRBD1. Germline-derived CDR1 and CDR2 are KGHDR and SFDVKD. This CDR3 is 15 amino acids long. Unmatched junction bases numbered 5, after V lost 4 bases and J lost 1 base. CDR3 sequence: CATSESRQGNTEAFF. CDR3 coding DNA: TGTGCCACCAGTGAGTCTAGACAGGGGAACACTGAAGCTTTCTTT.

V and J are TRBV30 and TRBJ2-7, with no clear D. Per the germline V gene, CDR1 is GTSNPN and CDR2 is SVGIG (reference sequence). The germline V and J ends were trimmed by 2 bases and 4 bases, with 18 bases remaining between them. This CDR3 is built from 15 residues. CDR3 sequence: CAWSTRIGVNYEQYF. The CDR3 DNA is TGTGCCTGGAGTACCCGGATCGGAGTAAATTACGAGCAGTACTTC.

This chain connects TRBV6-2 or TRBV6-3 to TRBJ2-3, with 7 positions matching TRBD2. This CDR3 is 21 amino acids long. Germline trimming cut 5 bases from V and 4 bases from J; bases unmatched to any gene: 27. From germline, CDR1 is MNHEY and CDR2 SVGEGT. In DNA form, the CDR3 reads TGTGCCAGCAGTAGGCCCAGCGGGCAACGACTAGCTAGAGGGAGCGCAGATACGCAGTATTTT. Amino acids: CASSRPSGQRLARGSADTQYF.

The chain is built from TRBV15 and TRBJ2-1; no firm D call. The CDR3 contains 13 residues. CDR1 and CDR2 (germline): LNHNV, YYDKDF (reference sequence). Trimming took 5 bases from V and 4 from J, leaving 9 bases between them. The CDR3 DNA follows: TGTGCCACCAGCCCCCGACTGTACAATGAGCAGTTCTTC. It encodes CATSPRLYNEQFF.

This CDR3 is CASRVTYEQYF. CDR3 sequence (DNA): TGTGCCAGCAGGGTAACCTACGAGCAGTACTTC. The chain has TRBV2 and TRBJ2-7; D is unresolved. Per germline, CDR1 SNHLY and CDR2 FYNNEI. V was trimmed by 6 bases and J by 2 bases, leaving 5 bases between them. The CDR3 totals 11 residues.

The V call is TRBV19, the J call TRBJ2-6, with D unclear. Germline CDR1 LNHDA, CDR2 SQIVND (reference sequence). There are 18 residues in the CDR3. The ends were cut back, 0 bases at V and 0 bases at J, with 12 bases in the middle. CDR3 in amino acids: CASSIDRVRSSGANVLTF. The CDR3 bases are TGTGCCAGTAGTATAGATCGTGTTAGGTCCTCTGGGGCCAACGTCCTGACTTTC.

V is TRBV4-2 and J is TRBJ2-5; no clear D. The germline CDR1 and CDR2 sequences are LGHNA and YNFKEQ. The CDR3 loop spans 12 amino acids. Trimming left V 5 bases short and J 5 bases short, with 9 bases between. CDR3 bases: TGTGCCAGCAGCTCGACTGGGGAGACCCAGTACTTC. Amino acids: CASSSTGETQYF.

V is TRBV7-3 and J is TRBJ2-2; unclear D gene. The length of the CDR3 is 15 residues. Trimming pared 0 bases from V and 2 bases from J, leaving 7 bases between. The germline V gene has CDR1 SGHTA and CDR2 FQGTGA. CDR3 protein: CASSLTLGNTGELFF. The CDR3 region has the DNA TGTGCCAGCAGCTTAACGTTAGGAAACACCGGGGAGCTGTTTTTT.

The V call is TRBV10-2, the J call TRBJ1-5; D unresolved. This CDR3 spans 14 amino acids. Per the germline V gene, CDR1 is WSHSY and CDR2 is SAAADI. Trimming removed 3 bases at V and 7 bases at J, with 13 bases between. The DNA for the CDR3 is TGCGCCAGCAGTGATTTCGGGGTTCGCCAGCCCCAGCATTTT. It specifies CASSDFGVRQPQHF.

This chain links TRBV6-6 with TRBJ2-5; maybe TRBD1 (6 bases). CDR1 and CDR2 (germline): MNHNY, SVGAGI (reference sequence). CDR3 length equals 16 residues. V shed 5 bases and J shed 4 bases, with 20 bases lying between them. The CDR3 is CASSPTGAGALETQYF. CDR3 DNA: TGTGCCAGCAGTCCTACTGGGGCAGGGGCCCTAGAGACCCAGTACTTC.

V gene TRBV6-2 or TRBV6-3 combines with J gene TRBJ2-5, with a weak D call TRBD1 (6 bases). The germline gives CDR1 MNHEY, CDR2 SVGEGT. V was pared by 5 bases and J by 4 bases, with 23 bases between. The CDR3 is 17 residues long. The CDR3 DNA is TGTGCCAGCAGTCCGGCCGGCGAAGGGGGAGAAATAGAGACCCAGTACTTC. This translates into CASSPAGEGGEIETQYF.

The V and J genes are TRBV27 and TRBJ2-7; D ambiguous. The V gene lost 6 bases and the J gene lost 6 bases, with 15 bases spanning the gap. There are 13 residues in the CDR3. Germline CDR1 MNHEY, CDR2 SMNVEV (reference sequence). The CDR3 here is CASSQQVWGEQYF. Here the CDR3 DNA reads TGTGCCAGCAGCCAGCAGGTCTGGGGCGAGCAGTACTTC.

The CDR3 bases are TGTGCCAGTAGTTTTTCCAGGGGGAGCTCCTACGAGCAGTACTTC. This codes for CASSFSRGSSYEQYF. V usage is TRBV19 and J usage is TRBJ2-7, with 7 bases fitting TRBD1. V lost 5 bases, J lost 0 bases, and 7 bases stayed unmatched. The germline V gene encodes CDR1 LNHDA and CDR2 SQIVND (reference sequence). The CDR3 spans 15 residues.

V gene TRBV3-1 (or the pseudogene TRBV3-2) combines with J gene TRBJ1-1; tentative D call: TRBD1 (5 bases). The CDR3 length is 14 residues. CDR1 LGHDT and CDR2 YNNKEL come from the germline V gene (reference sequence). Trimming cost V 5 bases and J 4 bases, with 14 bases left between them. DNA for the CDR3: TGTGCCAGCAGCTCTAACTCGGGGGGCACTGAAGCTTTCTTT. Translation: CASSSNSGGTEAFF.

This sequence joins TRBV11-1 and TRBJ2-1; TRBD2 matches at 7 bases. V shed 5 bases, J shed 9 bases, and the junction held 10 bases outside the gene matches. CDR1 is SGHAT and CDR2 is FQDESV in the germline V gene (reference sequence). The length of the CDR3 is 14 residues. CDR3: CASSIRSPGGEQFF. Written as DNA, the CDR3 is TGTGCCAGCAGCATCCGGTCCCCGGGGGGTGAGCAGTTCTTC.

DNA for the CDR3: TGTGCCAGCAGTGGACCGACTTGGGAGCCCCAGCATTTT. It specifies CASSGPTWEPQHF. V gene TRBV28 combines with J gene TRBJ1-5; D uncertain. The CDR3 spans 13 residues. Germline CDR1 reads MDHEN; CDR2 reads SYDVKM. Trimming removed 5 bases at V and 8 bases at J, with 13 bases between.

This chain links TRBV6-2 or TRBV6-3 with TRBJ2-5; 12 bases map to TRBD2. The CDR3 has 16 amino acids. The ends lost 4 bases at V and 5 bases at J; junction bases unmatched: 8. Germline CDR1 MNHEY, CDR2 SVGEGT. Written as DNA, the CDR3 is TGTGCCAGCAGTTCGCCTAGCGGGGGGGCCTATGAGACCCAGTACTTC. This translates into CASSSPSGGAYETQYF.

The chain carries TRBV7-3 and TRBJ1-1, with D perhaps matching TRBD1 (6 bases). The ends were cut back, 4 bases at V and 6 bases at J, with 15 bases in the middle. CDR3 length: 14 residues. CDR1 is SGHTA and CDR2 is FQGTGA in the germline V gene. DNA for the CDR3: TGTGCCAGCAGCTCATCCCGACAGGCTCCTGAAGCTTTCTTT. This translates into CASSSSRQAPEAFF.

The CDR3 loop is CATSDFAVAGRTGELFF. The CDR3 region has the DNA TGTGCCACCAGTGATTTCGCTGTTGCAGGGAGGACCGGGGAGCTGTTTTTT. V and J are TRBV24-1 and TRBJ2-2, with D maybe TRBD2 (6 bases). CDR1 and CDR2 from the germline V gene are KGHDR and SFDVKD. V was pared by 1 base and J by 5 bases, with 16 bases between. The CDR3 has 17 amino acids.

The CDR3 nucleotides read TGTGCCAGTAGCCTAAAGGGGGGGCGGAAAGCTTTCTTT. As protein: CASSLKGGRKAFF. The chain is built from TRBV19 and TRBJ1-1; D might be TRBD1 (6 bases). The CDR3 sequence is 13 residues long. Between the trimmed V and J ends, which lost 6 bases and 9 bases, there was a span of 17 bases. Germline V gives CDR1 LNHDA, CDR2 SQIVND (reference sequence).

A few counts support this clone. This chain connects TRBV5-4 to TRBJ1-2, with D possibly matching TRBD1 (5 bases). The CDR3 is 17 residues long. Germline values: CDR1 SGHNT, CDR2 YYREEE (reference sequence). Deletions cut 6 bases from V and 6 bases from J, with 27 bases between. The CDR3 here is CASTPGAGHGIGHGYTF. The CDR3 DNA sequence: TGTGCCAGCACCCCTGGGGCAGGGCATGGTATTGGTCATGGCTACACCTTC. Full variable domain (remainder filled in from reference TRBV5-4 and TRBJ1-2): ETGVTQSPTHLIKTRGQQVTLRCSSQSGHNTVSWYQQALGQGPQFIFQYYREEENGRGNFPPRFSGLQFPNYSSELNVNALELDDSALYLCASTPGAGHGIGHGYTFGSGTRLTVV.

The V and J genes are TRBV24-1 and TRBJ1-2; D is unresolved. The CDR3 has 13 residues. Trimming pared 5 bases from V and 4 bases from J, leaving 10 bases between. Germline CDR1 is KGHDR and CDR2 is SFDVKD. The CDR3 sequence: CATSVSLFYGYTF. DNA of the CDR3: TGTGCCACCAGTGTCAGCTTATTCTATGGCTACACCTTC.

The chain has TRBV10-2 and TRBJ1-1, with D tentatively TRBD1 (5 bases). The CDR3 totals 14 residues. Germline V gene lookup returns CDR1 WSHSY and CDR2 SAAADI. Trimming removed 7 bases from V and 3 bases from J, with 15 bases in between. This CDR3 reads CASKGWGTDTEAFF. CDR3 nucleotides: TGCGCCAGCAAGGGTTGGGGCACTGACACTGAAGCTTTCTTT.

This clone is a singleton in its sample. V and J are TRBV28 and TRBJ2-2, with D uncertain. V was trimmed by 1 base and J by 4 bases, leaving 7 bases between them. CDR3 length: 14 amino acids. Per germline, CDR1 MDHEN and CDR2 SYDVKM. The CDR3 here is CASSLYRSTGELFF. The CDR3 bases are TGTGCCAGCAGTTTATATCGGAGCACCGGGGAGCTGTTTTTT.

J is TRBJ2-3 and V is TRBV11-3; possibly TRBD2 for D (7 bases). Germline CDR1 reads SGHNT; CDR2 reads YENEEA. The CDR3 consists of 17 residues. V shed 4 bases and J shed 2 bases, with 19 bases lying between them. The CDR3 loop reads CASSSGGAGDNTDTQYF. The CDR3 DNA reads TGTGCCAGCAGCTCTGGTGGGGCGGGGGACAACACAGATACGCAGTATTTT.